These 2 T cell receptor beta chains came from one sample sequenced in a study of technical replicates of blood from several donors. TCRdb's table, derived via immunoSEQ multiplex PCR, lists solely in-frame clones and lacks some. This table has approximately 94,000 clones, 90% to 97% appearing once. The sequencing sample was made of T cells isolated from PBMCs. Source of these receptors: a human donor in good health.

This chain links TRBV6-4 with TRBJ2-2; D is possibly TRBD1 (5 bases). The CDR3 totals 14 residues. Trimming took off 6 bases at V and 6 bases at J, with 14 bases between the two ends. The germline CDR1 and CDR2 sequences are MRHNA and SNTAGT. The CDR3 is CASSREEDAGELFF. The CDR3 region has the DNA TGTGCCAGCAGCAGGGAAGAGGACGCCGGGGAGCTGTTTTTT.

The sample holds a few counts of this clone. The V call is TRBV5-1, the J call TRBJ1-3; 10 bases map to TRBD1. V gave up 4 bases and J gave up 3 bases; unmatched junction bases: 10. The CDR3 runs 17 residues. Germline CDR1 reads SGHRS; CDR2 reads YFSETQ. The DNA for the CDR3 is TGCGCCAGCAGCGTAGACTCCGGGACAGGGGTTGGAAACACCATATATTTT. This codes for CASSVDSGTGVGNTIYF.